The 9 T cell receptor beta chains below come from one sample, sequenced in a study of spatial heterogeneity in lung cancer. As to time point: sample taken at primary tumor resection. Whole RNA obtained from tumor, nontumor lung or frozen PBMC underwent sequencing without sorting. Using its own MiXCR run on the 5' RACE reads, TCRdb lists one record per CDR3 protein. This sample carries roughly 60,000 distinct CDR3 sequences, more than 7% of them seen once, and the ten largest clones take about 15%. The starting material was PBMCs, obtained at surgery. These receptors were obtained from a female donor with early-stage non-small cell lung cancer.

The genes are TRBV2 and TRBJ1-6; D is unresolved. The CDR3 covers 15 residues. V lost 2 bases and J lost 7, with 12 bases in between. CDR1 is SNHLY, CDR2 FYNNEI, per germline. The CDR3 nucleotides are TGTGCCAGCAGTGAACGGTGGCCCGGGAATTCACCCCTCCACTTT. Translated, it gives CASSERWPGNSPLHF.

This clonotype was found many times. The CDR3 loop is CACRQGSNYGYTF. The CDR3 bases are TGTGCCTGCCGCCAAGGCTCTAACTATGGCTACACCTTC. The rearrangement links TRBV10-3 to TRBJ1-2, with unresolved D. CDR1 is ENHRY and CDR2 is SYGVKD in the germline V gene. Trimming took off 11 bases at V and 0 bases at J, with 13 bases between the two ends. CDR3 size: 13 residues.

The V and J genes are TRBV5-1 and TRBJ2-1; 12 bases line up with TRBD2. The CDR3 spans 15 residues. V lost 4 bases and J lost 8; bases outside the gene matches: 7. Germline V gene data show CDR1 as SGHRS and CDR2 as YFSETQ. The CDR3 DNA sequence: TGCGCCAGCAGCCGGACTAGCGGGATAGGATATGAGCAGTTCTTC. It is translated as CASSRTSGIGYEQFF.

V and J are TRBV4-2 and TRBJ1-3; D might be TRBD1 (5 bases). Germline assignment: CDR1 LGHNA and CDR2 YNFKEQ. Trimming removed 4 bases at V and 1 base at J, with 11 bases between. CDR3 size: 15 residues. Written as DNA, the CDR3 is TGTGCCAGCAGCCCTTCCCAGGGATCTGGAAACACCATATATTTT. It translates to CASSPSQGSGNTIYF.

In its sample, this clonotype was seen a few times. CDR3 DNA: TGCGCCAGCAGCCAGACTAGCGGGATCAACAATGAGCAGTTCTTC. Its protein product is CASSQTSGINNEQFF. This chain uses TRBV5-1 with TRBJ2-1, with 11 bases fitting TRBD2. CDR3 length: 15 residues. V dropped 4 bases and J dropped 5; count of bases not matched to a gene: 5. Germline CDR1 SGHRS, CDR2 YFSETQ.

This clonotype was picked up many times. In DNA form, the CDR3 reads TGCGCCAGCAGCCCCGACGGGGAGGGCGAGCAGTACTTC. Translating gives CASSPDGEGEQYF. The V call is TRBV5-1, the J call TRBJ2-7, with TRBD2 identical over 7 bases. The CDR3 totals 13 residues. The germline CDR1 and CDR2 sequences are SGHRS and YFSETQ. V shed 4 bases and J 6 bases; nucleotides not matched to a gene: 7.

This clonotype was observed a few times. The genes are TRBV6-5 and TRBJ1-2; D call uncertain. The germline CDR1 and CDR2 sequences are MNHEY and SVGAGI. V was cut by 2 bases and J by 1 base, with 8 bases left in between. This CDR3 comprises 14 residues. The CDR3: CASSYDRGNYGYTF. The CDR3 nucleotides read TGTGCCAGCAGTTACGATCGGGGTAACTATGGCTACACCTTC.

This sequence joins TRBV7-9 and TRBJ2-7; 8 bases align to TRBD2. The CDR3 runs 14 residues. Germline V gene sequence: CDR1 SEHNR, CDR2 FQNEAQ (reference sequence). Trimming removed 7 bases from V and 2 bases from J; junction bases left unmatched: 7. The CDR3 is CASNPTSGPYEQYF. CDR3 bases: TGTGCCAGCAACCCTACTAGCGGCCCCTACGAGCAGTACTTC.

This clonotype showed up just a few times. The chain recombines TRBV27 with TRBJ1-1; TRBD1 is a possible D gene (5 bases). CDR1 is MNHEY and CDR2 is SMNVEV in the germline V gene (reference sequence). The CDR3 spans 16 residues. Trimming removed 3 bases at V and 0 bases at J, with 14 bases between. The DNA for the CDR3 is TGTGCCAGCAGTTTTGTGCGGGGGGAGATGAACACTGAAGCTTTCTTT. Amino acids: CASSFVRGEMNTEAFF.